The rows below give T cell receptor beta chains drawn from one sample of a study of Graves' ophthalmopathy and Graves' hyperthyroidism. TCRdb processed the multiplex PCR reads anew with MiXCR; each CDR3 protein has one entry. The sample has about 380,000 distinct CDR3 sequences, roughly 14% seen once; the top ten hold about 7.3%. Sequences were obtained from peripheral blood. These receptors were taken from a woman under 30 with stable Graves' hyperthyroidism. Both conserved end residues are part of each CDR3. The D gene is left open where the match is weak. Not every row has a clone size; where given, it reads once, few, many or a size class.

clone size: many; D gene: -; J gene: TRBJ2-2; V gene: TRBV5-1; CDR3 protein: CASSHRTEENTGELFF; CDR3 DNA: TGCGCCAGCAGCCATCGGACAGAAGAGAACACCGGGGAGCTGTTTTTT
clone size: many; D gene: -; J gene: TRBJ1-2; V gene: TRBV6-5; CDR3 protein: CASSSPSYGYTF; CDR3 DNA: TGTGCCAGCAGTTCGCCTAGCTATGGCTACACCTTC
clone size: many; D gene: TRBD2; J gene: TRBJ2-4; V gene: TRBV20-1; CDR3 protein: CSARRNLAERGAKNIQYF; CDR3 DNA: TGCAGTGCTAGACGTAACCTGGCTGAGCGGGGGGCCAAAAACATTCAGTACTTC
clone size: many; D gene: TRBD2; J gene: TRBJ2-7; V gene: TRBV19; CDR3 protein: CASSIRTSGGAERYEQYF; CDR3 DNA: TGTGCCAGTAGTATAAGGACTAGCGGGGGGGCCGAGCGCTACGAGCAGTACTTC
clone size: -; D gene: -; J gene: TRBJ1-3; V gene: TRBV19; CDR3 protein: CASRQTSGNTIYF; CDR3 DNA: TGTGCCAGTAGACAAACCTCTGGAAACACCATATATTTT
clone size: many; D gene: TRBD1; J gene: TRBJ2-7; V gene: TRBV9; CDR3 protein: CASSAAGQGIYEQYF; CDR3 DNA: TGTGCCAGCAGCGCTGCGGGACAGGGTATCTACGAGCAGTACTTC
clone size: many; D gene: -; J gene: TRBJ1-1; V gene: TRBV20-1; CDR3 protein: CSTRPNRAMNTEAFF; CDR3 DNA: TGCAGTACCCGCCCAAACAGGGCAATGAACACTGAAGCTTTCTTT
clone size: -; D gene: TRBD2; J gene: TRBJ2-7; V gene: TRBV5-1; CDR3 protein: CASSFPGEGEQYF; CDR3 DNA: TGCGCCAGCAGCTTTCCGGGGGAGGGCGAGCAGTACTTC
clone size: -; D gene: TRBD2; J gene: TRBJ2-2; V gene: TRBV5-1; CDR3 protein: CASSLRPAGETGTGELFF; CDR3 DNA: TGCGCCAGCAGCTTGCGTCCAGCGGGGGAAACGGGGACCGGGGAGCTGTTTTTT
clone size: -; D gene: -; J gene: TRBJ1-2; V gene: TRBV12-3/TRBV12-4; CDR3 protein: CASSPRSADGYTF; CDR3 DNA: TGTGCCAGCAGCCCACGGTCGGCTGATGGCTACACCTTC
clone size: many; D gene: -; J gene: TRBJ2-7; V gene: TRBV10-3; CDR3 protein: CAISESTAWRGGGLYEQYF; CDR3 DNA: TGTGCCATCAGTGAGTCGACGGCTTGGAGGGGAGGGGGCCTCTACGAGCAGTACTTC
clone size: -; D gene: -; J gene: TRBJ1-6; V gene: TRBV9; CDR3 protein: CASSVRGSYNSPLHF; CDR3 DNA: TGTGCCAGCAGCGTCCGGGGCTCCTATAATTCACCCCTCCACTTT
clone size: few; D gene: TRBD2; J gene: TRBJ2-5; V gene: TRBV4-1; CDR3 protein: CASSQEALAGGYQETQYF; CDR3 DNA: TGCGCCAGCAGCCAAGAAGCACTAGCGGGGGGGTACCAAGAGACCCAGTACTTC
clone size: many; D gene: -; J gene: TRBJ1-1; V gene: TRBV20-1; CDR3 protein: CSASDSGTLNTEAFF; CDR3 DNA: TGCAGTGCTAGCGATTCCGGGACTTTAAACACTGAAGCTTTCTTT
clone size: many; D gene: TRBD2; J gene: TRBJ2-5; V gene: TRBV7-2; CDR3 protein: CASSSGVQETQYF; CDR3 DNA: TGTGCCAGCAGCAGCGGGGTCCAAGAGACCCAGTACTTC
clone size: many; D gene: -; J gene: TRBJ1-1; V gene: TRBV27; CDR3 protein: CASVGGEAFF; CDR3 DNA: TGTGCCAGTGTTGGGGGAGAAGCTTTCTTT
clone size: -; D gene: TRBD1; J gene: TRBJ1-5; V gene: TRBV20-1; CDR3 protein: CSAREDRESGNQPQHF; CDR3 DNA: TGCAGTGCTAGGGAGGACAGGGAATCGGGCAATCAGCCTCAGCATTTT
clone size: many; D gene: TRBD1; J gene: TRBJ1-1; V gene: TRBV12-5; CDR3 protein: CASGPWDRQNTEAFF; CDR3 DNA: TGTGCTAGTGGTCCGTGGGACAGGCAGAACACTGAAGCTTTCTTT
clone size: -; D gene: TRBD1; J gene: TRBJ2-5; V gene: TRBV6-1; CDR3 protein: CASGEGDRQETQYF; CDR3 DNA: TGTGCCAGCGGTGAAGGGGACAGGCAAGAGACCCAGTACTTC
clone size: many; D gene: TRBD1; J gene: TRBJ2-7; V gene: TRBV12-3/TRBV12-4; CDR3 protein: CASSDSDRLAHEQYF; CDR3 DNA: TGTGCCAGCAGTGACTCGGACAGGCTCGCCCACGAGCAGTACTTC
clone size: -; D gene: -; J gene: TRBJ1-1; V gene: TRBV4-1; CDR3 protein: CASSLAPGQRWTEAFF; CDR3 DNA: TGCGCCAGCAGCCTCGCCCCGGGACAAAGATGGACTGAAGCTTTCTTT
clone size: few; D gene: -; J gene: TRBJ2-7; V gene: TRBV6-2/TRBV6-3; CDR3 protein: CASTNVVRGEQYF; CDR3 DNA: TGTGCCAGCACTAACGTCGTTAGGGGCGAGCAGTACTTC
clone size: -; D gene: -; J gene: TRBJ2-5; V gene: TRBV12-3/TRBV12-4; CDR3 protein: CASSLAGEWGETQYF; CDR3 DNA: TGTGCCAGCAGTTTAGCGGGAGAGTGGGGAGAGACCCAGTACTTC
clone size: few; D gene: TRBD1; J gene: TRBJ2-5; V gene: TRBV20-1; CDR3 protein: CSASGQKETQYF; CDR3 DNA: TGCAGTGCCTCGGGACAGAAAGAGACCCAGTACTTC
clone size: many; D gene: -; J gene: TRBJ2-5; V gene: TRBV5-1; CDR3 protein: CASSTSPGKETQYF; CDR3 DNA: TGCGCCAGCAGCACCAGCCCGGGCAAAGAGACCCAGTACTTC
clone size: many; D gene: -; J gene: TRBJ2-5; V gene: TRBV20-1; CDR3 protein: CSAREPVGAGETQYF; CDR3 DNA: TGCAGTGCTAGAGAGCCCGTGGGGGCGGGCGAGACCCAGTACTTC
clone size: many; D gene: -; J gene: TRBJ1-1; V gene: TRBV18; CDR3 protein: CASSPRAGAIQNTEAFF; CDR3 DNA: TGTGCCAGCTCACCACGGGCAGGAGCCATTCAGAACACTGAAGCTTTCTTT
clone size: few; D gene: -; J gene: TRBJ1-5; V gene: TRBV7-2; CDR3 protein: CASSFRISNQPQHF; CDR3 DNA: TGTGCCAGCAGCTTTCGGATTAGCAATCAGCCCCAGCATTTT
clone size: -; D gene: -; J gene: TRBJ2-5; V gene: TRBV12-5; CDR3 protein: CASGRSETQYF; CDR3 DNA: TGTGCTAGTGGTCGCTCAGAGACCCAGTACTTC
clone size: many; D gene: -; J gene: TRBJ1-2; V gene: TRBV19; CDR3 protein: CASSIDRTAYGYTF; CDR3 DNA: TGTGCCAGTAGTATAGATCGCACGGCTTATGGCTACACCTTC
clone size: many; D gene: -; J gene: TRBJ1-1; V gene: TRBV7-9; CDR3 protein: CASSLVLQVIVGTEAFF; CDR3 DNA: TGTGCCAGCAGCTTAGTCCTACAGGTGATTGTAGGCACTGAAGCTTTCTTT
clone size: few; D gene: -; J gene: TRBJ2-7; V gene: TRBV10-3; CDR3 protein: CAISESKSQVNEQYF; CDR3 DNA: TGTGCCATCAGTGAGTCGAAGAGCCAGGTCAACGAGCAGTACTTC